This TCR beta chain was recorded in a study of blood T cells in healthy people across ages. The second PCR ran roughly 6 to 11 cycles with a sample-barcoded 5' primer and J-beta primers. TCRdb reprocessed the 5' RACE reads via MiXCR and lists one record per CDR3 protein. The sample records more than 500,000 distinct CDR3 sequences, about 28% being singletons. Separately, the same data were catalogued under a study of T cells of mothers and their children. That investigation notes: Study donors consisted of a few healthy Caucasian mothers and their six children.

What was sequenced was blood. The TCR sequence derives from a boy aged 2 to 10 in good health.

CDR3 nucleotides: TGTGCCAGCAGTTTCGCAGCCGACTATGGCTACACCTTC. Protein product: CASSFAADYGYTF. V and J are TRBV12-3 or TRBV12-4 and TRBJ1-2; D uncertain. This CDR3 comprises 13 residues. Trimming pared 3 bases from V and 3 bases from J, leaving 8 bases between.